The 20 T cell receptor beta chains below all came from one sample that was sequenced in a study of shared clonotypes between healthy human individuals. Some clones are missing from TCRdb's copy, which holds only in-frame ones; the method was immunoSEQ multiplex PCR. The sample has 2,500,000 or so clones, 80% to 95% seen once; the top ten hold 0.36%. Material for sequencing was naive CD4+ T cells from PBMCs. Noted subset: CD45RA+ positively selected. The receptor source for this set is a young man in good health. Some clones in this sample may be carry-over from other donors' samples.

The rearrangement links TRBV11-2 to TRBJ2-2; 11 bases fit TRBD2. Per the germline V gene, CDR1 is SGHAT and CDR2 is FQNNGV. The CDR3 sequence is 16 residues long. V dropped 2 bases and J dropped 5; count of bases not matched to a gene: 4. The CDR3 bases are TGTGCCAGCAGCTTACGGACTAGCGGGTCAACCGGGGAGCTGTTTTTT. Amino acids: CASSLRTSGSTGELFF.

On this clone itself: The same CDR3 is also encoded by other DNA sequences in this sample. The CDR3 sequence: CASSPPGLAGLDEQFF. As DNA, the CDR3 is TGTGCCAGCTCACCTCCGGGACTAGCGGGACTCGATGAGCAGTTCTTC. The V call is TRBV18, the J call TRBJ2-1, with TRBD2 matching over 13 bases. This CDR3 has 16 residues. J was trimmed by 8 bases and V by 3 bases; bases with no gene match: 7. The germline CDR1 and CDR2 sequences are KGHSH and LQKENI.

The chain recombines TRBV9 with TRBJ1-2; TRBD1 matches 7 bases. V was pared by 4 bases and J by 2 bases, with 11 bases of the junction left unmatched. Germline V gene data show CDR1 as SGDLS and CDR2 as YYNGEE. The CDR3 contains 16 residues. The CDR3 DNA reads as TGTGCCAGCAGCCCCGGGAGGGGGCATGGAAACTATGGCTACACCTTC. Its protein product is CASSPGRGHGNYGYTF.

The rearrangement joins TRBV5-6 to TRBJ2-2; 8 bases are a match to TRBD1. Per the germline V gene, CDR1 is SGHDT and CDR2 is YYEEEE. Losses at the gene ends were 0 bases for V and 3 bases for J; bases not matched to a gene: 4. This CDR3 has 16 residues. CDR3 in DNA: TGTGCCAGCAGCTTGGCCCCGACAGGGGACACCGGGGAGCTGTTTTTT. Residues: CASSLAPTGDTGELFF.

CDR3 in amino acids: CASSSWTSRSGRYEQYF. Here the CDR3 DNA reads TGTGCCAGCAGTTCCTGGACTAGCAGAAGCGGTAGGTACGAGCAGTACTTC. The V and J genes are TRBV28 and TRBJ2-7, with 8 bases matching TRBD2. The J segment lost 4 bases and the V segment lost 4 bases, leaving 15 bases of the junction unmatched. Germline V CDR1 and CDR2: MDHEN, SYDVKM. CDR3 size: 17 residues.

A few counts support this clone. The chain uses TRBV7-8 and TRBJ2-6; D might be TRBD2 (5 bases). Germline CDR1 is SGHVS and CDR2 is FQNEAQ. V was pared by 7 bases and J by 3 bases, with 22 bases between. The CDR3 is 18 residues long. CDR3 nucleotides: TGTGCCAGCACCCAACAACCGAGACGGGATTTTGGGGCCAACGTCCTGACTTTC. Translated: CASTQQPRRDFGANVLTF.

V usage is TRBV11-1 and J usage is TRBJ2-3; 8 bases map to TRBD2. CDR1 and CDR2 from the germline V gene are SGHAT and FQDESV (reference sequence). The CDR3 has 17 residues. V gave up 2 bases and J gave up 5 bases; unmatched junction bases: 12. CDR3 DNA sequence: TGTGCCAGCAGCTTAAGCGGGAGACGGTGGTTCGTAGATACGCAGTATTTT. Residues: CASSLSGRRWFVDTQYF.

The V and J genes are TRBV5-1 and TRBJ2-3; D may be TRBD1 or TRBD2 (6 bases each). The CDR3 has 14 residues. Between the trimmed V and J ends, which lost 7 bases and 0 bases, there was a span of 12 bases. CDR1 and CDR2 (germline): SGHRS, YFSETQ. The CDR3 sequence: CASRGRTSTDTQYF. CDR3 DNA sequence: TGCGCCAGCCGGGGGCGGACTAGCACAGATACGCAGTATTTT.

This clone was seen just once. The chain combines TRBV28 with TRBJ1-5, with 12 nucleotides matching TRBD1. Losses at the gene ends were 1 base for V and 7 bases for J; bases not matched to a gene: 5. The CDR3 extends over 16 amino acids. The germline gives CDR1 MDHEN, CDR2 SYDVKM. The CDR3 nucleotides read TGTGCCAGCAGTTTATTTTCGGGACAGGGGGCACAGCCCCAGCATTTT. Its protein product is CASSLFSGQGAQPQHF.

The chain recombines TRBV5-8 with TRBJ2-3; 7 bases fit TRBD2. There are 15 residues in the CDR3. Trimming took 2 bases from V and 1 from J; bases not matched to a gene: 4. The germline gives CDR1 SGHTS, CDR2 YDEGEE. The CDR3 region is CASSFRGVRTDTQYF. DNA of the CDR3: TGTGCCAGCAGCTTCCGGGGGGTGCGCACAGATACGCAGTATTTT.

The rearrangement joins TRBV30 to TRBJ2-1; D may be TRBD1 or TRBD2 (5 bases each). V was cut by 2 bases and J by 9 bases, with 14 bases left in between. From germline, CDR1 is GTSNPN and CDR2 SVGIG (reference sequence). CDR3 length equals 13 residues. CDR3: CAWSLRGAFEQFF. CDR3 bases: TGTGCCTGGAGTCTCCGAGGGGCGTTTGAGCAGTTCTTC.

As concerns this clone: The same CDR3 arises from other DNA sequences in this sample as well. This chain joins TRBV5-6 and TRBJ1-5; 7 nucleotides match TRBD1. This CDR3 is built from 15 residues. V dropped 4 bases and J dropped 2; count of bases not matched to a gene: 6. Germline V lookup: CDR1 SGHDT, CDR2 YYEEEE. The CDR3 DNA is TGTGCCAGCAGCCTTAGGGGGCCTGGCAATCAGCCCCAGCATTTT. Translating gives CASSLRGPGNQPQHF.

The DNA for the CDR3 is TGTGCCAGCAGTAAAGACCAGATACTGTTTTTT. It yields the protein CASSKDQILFF. The J gene is TRBJ1-4, the V gene TRBV2; the D is unclear. The CDR3 runs to 11 residues. CDR1 SNHLY and CDR2 FYNNEI come from the germline V gene. Between the trimmed V and J ends, which lost 5 bases and 13 bases, there was a span of 11 bases.

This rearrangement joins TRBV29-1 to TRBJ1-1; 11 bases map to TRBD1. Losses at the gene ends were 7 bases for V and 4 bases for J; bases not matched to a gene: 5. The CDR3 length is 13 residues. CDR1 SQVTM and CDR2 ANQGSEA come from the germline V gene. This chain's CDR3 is CSGTGTGGTEAFF. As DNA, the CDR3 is TGCAGCGGTACCGGGACAGGGGGCACTGAAGCTTTCTTT. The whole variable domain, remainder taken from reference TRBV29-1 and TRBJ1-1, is SAVISQKPSRDICQRGTSLTIQCQVDSQVTMMFWYRQQPGQSLTLIATANQGSEATYESGFVIDKFPISRPNLTFSTLTVSNMSPEDSSIYLCSGTGTGGTEAFFGQGTRLTVV.

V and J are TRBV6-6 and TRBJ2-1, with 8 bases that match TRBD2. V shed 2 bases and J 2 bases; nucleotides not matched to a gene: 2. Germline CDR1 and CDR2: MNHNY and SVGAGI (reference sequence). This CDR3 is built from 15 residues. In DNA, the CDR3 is TGTGCCAGCAGTTACGTACTAGCGGCCTACAATGAGCAGTTCTTC. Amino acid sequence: CASSYVLAAYNEQFF.

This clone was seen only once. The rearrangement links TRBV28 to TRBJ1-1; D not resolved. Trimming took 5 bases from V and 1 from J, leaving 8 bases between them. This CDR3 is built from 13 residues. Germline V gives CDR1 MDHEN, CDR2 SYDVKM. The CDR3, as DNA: TGTGCCAGCAGTACACGGGGGAACACTGAAGCTTTCTTT. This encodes CASSTRGNTEAFF.

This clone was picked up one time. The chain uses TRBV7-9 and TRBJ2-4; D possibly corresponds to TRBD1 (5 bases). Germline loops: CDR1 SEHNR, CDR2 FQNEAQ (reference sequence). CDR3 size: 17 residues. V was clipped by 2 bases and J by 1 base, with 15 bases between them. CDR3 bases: TGTGCCAGCAGCTTACACAGGCCGGACGGGGCCAAAAACATTCAGTACTTC. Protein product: CASSLHRPDGAKNIQYF.

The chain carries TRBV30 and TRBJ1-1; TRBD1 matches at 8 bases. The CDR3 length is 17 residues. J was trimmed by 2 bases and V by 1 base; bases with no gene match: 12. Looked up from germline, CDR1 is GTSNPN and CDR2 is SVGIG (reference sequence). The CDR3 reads CAWSALRTGIGNTEAFF. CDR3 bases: TGTGCCTGGAGTGCTCTTAGGACAGGGATAGGAAACACTGAAGCTTTCTTT.

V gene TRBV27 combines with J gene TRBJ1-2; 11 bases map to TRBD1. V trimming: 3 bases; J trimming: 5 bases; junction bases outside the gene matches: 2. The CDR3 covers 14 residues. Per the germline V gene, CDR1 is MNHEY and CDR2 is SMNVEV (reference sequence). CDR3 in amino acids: CASSFGQGAYGYTF. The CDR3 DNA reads TGTGCCAGCAGTTTCGGACAGGGGGCTTATGGCTACACCTTC.

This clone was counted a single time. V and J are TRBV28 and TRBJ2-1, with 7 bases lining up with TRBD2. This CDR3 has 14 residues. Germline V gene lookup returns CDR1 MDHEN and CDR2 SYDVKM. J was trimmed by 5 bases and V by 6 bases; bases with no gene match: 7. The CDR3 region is CASSHTSADNEQFF. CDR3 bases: TGTGCCAGCAGCCACACTAGCGCGGACAATGAGCAGTTCTTC.